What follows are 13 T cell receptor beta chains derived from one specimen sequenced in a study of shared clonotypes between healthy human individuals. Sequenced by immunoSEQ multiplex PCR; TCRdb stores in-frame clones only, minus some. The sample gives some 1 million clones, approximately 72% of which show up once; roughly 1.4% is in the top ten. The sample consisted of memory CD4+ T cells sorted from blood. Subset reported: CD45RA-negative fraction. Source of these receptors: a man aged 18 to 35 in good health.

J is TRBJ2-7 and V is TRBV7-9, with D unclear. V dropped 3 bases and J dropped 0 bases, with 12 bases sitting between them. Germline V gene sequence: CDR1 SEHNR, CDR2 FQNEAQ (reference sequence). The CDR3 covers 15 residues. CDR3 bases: TGTGCCAGCAGCTTCCAACAAGGTGGCTCCTACGAGCAGTACTTC. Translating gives CASSFQQGGSYEQYF.

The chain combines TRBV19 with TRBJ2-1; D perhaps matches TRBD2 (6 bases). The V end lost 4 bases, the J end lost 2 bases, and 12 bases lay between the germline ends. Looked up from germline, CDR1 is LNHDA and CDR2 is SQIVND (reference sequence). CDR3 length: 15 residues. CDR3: CASSTRTTAYNEQFF. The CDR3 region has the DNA TGTGCCAGTAGTACCAGGACTACAGCCTACAATGAGCAGTTCTTC.

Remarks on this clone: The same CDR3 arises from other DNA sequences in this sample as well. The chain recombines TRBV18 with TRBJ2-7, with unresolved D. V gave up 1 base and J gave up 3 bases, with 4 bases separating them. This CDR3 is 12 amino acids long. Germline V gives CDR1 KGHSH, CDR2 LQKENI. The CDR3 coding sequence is TGTGCCAGCTCACCACGGAGCTACGAGCAGTACTTC. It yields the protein CASSPRSYEQYF.

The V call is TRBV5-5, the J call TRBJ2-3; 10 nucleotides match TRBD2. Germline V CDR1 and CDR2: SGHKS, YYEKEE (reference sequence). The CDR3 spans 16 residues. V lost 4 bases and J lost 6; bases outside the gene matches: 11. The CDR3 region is CASSPQLAGRADTQYF. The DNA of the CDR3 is TGTGCCAGCAGCCCCCAACTAGCGGGAAGGGCGGATACGCAGTATTTT.

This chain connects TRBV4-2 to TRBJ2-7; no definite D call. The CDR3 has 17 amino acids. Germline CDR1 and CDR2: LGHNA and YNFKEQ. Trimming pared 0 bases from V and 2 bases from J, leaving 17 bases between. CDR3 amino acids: CASSQDPVAGYPYEQYF. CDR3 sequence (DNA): TGTGCCAGCAGCCAAGACCCCGTCGCAGGTTACCCCTACGAGCAGTACTTC.

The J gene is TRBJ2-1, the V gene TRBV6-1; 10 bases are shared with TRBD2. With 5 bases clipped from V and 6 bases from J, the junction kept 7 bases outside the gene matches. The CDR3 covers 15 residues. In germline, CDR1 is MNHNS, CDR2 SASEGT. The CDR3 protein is CASSLSGGALNEQFF. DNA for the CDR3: TGTGCCAGCAGTTTAAGCGGGGGGGCTCTCAATGAGCAGTTCTTC.

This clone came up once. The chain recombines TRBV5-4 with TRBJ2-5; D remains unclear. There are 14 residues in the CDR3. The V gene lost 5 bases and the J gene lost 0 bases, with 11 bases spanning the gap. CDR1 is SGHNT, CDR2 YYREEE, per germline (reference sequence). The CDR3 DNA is TGTGCCAGCAGTCCAAGAAATAACCAAGAGACCCAGTACTTC. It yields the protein CASSPRNNQETQYF.

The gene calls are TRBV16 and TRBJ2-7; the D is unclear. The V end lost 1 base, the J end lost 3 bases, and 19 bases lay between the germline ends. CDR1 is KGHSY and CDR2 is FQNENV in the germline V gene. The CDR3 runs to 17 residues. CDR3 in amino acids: CASSQWDRQTFLYEQYF. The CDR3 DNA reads TGTGCCAGCAGCCAATGGGATCGGCAGACCTTTCTCTACGAGCAGTACTTC.

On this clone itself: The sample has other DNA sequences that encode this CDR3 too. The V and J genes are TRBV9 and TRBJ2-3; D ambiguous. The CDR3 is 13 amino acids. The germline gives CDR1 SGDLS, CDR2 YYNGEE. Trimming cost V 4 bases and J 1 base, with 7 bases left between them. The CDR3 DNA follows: TGTGCCAGCAGCCCCCCCGGCACAGATACGCAGTATTTT. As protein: CASSPPGTDTQYF.

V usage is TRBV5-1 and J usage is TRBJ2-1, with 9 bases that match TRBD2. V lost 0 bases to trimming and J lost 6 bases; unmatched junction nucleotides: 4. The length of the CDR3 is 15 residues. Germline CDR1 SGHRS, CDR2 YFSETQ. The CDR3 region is CASSLVGTSLNEQFF. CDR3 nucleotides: TGCGCCAGCAGCTTGGTTGGGACTAGCCTCAATGAGCAGTTCTTC.

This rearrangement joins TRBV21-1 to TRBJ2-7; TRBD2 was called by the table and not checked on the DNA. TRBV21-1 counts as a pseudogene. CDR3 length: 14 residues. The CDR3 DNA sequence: TGTGCCGCATGCCCCAGCGGAGTCTCGGGCGAGCAGTACTTC. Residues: CAACPSGVSGEQYF.

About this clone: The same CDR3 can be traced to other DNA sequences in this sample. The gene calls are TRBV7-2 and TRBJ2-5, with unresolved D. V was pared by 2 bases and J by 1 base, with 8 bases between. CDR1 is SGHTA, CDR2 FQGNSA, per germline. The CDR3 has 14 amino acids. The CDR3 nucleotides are TGTGCCAGCAGCTTATACGGTACCCAAGAGACCCAGTACTTC. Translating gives CASSLYGTQETQYF.

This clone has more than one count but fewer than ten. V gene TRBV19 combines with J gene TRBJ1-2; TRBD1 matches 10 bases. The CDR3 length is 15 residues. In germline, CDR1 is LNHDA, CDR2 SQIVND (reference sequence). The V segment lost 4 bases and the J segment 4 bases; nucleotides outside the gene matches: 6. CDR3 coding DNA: TGTGCCAGTAGTAGACTGGACAGGGGGGGCTATGGCTACACCTTC. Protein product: CASSRLDRGGYGYTF.